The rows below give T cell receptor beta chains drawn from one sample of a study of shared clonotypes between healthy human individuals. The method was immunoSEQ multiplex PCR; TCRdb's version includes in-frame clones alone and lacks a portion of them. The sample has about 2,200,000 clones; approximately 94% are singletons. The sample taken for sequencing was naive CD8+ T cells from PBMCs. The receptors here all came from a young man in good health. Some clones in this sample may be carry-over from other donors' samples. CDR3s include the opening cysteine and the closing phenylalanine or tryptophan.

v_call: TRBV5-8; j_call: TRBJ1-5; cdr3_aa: CASTLGQVVNSNQPQHF
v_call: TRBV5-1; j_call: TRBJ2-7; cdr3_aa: CASSLAPSAETYEQYF
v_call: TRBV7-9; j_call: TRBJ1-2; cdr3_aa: CASSLGTAKLGYGYTF
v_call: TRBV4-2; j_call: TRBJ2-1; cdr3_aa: CASSQVGLAGNNEQFF
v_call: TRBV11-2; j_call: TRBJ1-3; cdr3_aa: CASSLAPGGQGFGNTIYF
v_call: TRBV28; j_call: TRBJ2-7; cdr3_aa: CASSSRRTAVYEQYF
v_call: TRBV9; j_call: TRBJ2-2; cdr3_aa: CASSPRQGTTGELFF
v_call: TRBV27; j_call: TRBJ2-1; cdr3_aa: CASSLSAVPYNEQFF
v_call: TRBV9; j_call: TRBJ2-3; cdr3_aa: CASSARWRREMSDTQYF
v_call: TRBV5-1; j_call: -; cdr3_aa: CASSLGITDFPYEQYF
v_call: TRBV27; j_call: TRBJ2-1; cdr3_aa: CADALAEDNEQFF
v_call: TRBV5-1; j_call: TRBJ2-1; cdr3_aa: CASSRTNRGKLAGERYNEQFF
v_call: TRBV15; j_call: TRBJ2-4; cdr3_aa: CATSGRGIVSENIQYF
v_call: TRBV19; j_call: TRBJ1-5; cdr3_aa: CASSTGTLYQPQHF
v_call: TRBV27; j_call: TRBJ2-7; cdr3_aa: CASNLAGGNYEQYF
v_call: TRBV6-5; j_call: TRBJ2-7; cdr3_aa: CASRPSGTYEQYF
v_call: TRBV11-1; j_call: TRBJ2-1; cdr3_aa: CASSRIDNEQFF
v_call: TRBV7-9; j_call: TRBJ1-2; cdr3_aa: CASSLVAALGYTF
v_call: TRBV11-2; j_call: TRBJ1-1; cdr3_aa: CASSTDRGGTEAFF
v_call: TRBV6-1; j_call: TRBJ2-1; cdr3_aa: CASSEREHDQFF
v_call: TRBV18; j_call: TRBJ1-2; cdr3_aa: CASSPPHGDPYGYTF
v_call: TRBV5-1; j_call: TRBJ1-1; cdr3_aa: CASSLDGVGIRSNTEAFF
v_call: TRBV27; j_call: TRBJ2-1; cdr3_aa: CASSPRTSGRSYNEQFF
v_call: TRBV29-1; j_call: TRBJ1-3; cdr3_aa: CSVEEWRDNSGNTIYF
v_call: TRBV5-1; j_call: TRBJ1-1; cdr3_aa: CASSSIRDRPPGRNTEAFF
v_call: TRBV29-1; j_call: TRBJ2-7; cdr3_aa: CSAEDGNSYEQYF
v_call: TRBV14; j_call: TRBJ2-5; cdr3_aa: CATKGLAGVPTETQYF
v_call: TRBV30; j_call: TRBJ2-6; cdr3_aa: CAWDGQGSSSGANVLTF
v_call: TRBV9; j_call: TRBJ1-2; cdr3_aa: CASSPPVDYGYTF
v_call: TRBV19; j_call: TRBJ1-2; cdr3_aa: CASSILLRQGLWSNYGYTF
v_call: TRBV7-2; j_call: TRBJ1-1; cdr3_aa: CASSLKPGRGTEAFF
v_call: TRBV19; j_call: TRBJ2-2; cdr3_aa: CASSMSPGSAGELFF
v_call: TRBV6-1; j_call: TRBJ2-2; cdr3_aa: CASTKGDTGELFF
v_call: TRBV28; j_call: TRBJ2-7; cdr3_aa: CASSFRQAPYEQYF
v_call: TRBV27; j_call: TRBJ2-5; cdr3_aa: CASSLLPQETQYF
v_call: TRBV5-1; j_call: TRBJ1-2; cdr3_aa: CASSLTDGYTF
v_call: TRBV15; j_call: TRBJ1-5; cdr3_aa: CATSVGGSNQPQHF
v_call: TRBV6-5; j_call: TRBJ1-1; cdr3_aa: CASSPTGAQIEAFF
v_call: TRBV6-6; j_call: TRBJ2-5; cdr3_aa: CASSYGTSAQETQYF
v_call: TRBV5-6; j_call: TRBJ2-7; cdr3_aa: CASSLAGRIYEQYF
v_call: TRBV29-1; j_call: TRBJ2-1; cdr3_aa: CSVEGIFGNEQFF
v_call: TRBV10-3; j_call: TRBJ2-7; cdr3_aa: CAISDIGESFEQYF
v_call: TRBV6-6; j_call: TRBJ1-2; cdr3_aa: CATKRGGENYGYTF
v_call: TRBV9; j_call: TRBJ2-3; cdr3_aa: CASSAPSTDTQYF
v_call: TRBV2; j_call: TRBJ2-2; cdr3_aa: CASSGDRGVVGELFF
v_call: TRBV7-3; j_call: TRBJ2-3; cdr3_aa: CASSAHGGDTQYF
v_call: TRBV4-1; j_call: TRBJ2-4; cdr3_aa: CASSQDALRAGVENIQYF
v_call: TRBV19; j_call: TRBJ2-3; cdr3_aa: CASRERGSTDTQYF
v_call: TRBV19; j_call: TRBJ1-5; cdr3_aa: CASKDTYDNQPQHF
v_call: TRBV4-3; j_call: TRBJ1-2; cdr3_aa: CASSQDQGDYGYTF
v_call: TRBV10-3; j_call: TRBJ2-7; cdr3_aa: CAISESSYEQYF
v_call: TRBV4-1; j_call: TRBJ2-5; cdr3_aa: CASSTGQGDETQYF
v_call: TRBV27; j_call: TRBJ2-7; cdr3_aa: CASSWTAVGNEQYF
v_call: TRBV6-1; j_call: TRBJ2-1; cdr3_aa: CASSEHARAAMNPLF
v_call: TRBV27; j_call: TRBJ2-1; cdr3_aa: CASSIERSSYNEQFF
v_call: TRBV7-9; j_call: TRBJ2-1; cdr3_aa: CASSSPGTGERFF
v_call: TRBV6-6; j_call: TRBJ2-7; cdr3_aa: CASSYSQREADYEQYF
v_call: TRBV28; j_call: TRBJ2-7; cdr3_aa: CASSPLQSGQGFPYEQYF
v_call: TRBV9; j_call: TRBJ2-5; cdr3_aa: CASTEGHSRQETQYF